This T cell receptor (beta chain) emerged from a study of radiotherapy plus CTLA-4 blockade in lung cancer. Trimming removed 3 bases at V and 0 bases at J, with 13 bases between. CDR1 SGDLS and CDR2 YYNGEE come from the germline V gene. The CDR3 covers 15 residues. Focal radiation and CTLA-4 blockade (ipilimumab) were tested in chemo-refractory metastatic non-small-cell lung cancer patients. Clones were sequenced by immunoSEQ multiplex PCR, and TCRdb holds only the in-frame ones, with some missing. The sample shows about 77,000 clones, 74% of them seen only once. Study-wide results and caveats: TCR clones from tumors expanded in blood after radiotherapy plus ipilimumab.

Details on this clone: Its target is unknown.

Specimen: peripheral blood, collected from a patient treated with radiotherapy plus ipilimumab. The receptor was isolated from a human donor with non-small cell lung cancer whose response to radiotherapy plus ipilimumab could not be evaluated. This rearrangement joins TRBV9 to TRBJ2-7, with D possibly being TRBD2 (7 bases). The CDR3 DNA is TGTGCCAGCAGCGCGAGGGGGGGCAACTCCTACGAGCAGTACTTC. It specifies CASSARGGNSYEQYF.